This TCR beta chain was retrieved from a study of blood T cell repertoires in COVID-19. Background on the study: Donors in the United States, Italy and Spain gave samples during acute or convalescent COVID-19. PBMCs, B-cell-depleted T cells, or T cells were the source of the cDNA or gDNA that made up the material.

Per the original data handling: It was from reference gene primer amplification that nucleated cell counts were estimated. The repertoire was sequenced with immunoSEQ multiplex PCR; TCRdb's copy has only in-frame clones and lacks some. V and J calls and clone size come straight from that table; D and trimming were deduced from the DNA. The sample has about 220,000 clones; 82% are singletons. The CDR3 extends over 11 amino acids. V was shortened by 7 bases and J by 3 bases, with 7 bases between the two germline ends. CDR1 and CDR2 from the germline V gene are MGHDK and SYGVNS. This sequence originates from a woman in her 70s with COVID-19, enrolled during active disease. This chain connects TRBV25-1 to TRBJ2-7; TRBD2 might be the D (5 bases). Sequencing was done on a sample of peripheral blood. DNA for the CDR3: TGTGCCAGCATCGCGGGCTACGAGCAGTACTTC. It specifies CASIAGYEQYF.